The 30 T cell receptor beta chains below come from one sample, sequenced in a study of beta chain features in type 1 diabetes. The antigens for these receptors are not known. Study conclusions and caveats: Shorter TCRB CDR3s, moderately but significantly so, marked every one of the four CD4+ subsets in Type 1 diabetes patients.

Expressed TCRB transcripts were sequenced, since all the RNA that had been isolated was reverse transcribed. Profiling relied on immunoSEQ multiplex PCR, and the TCRdb table lists in-frame clones only, not all of them. The sample includes about 360,000 clones, about 12% seen only once; the top ten take around 0.0099%. The sequenced sample consisted of naive CD4+ T cells from blood. These TCRs come from a woman younger than 30 with type 1 diabetes.

A few counts support this clone. The chain combines TRBV25-1 with TRBJ2-5; possible D gene TRBD2, 5 bases. The J call is doubtful: the DNA matches TRBJ2-7 better. Germline CDR1 is MGHDK and CDR2 is SYGVNS. There are 11 residues in the CDR3. CDR3: CASSDFYEQYF. The CDR3 DNA is TGTGCCAGCTCGGACTTCTACGAGCAGTACTTC.

This clone occurred a few times. CDR3 sequence reads: CASSAGTLKEAQFF. The CDR3, as DNA: TGTGCCAGCAGCGCAGGGACTCTCAAAGAGGCACAGTTCTTC. V and J are TRBV9 and TRBJ2-1, with D maybe TRBD2 (6 bases). Trimming left V 3 bases short and J 13 bases short, with 20 bases between. The CDR3 is made up of 14 amino acids. Germline V gives CDR1 SGDLS, CDR2 YYNGEE.

The genes are TRBV30 and TRBJ2-7; 10 nucleotides agree with TRBD1. CDR3 size: 16 residues. Germline CDR1 reads GTSNPN; CDR2 reads SVGIG (reference sequence). The trim removed 0 bases at V and 0 bases at J, leaving 5 bases unmatched. The CDR3 bases are TGTGCCTGGAGTGTCCAAGGACAGGGGGGCTCCTACGAGCAGTACTTC. Its protein product is CAWSVQGQGGSYEQYF.

This chain links TRBV7-8 with TRBJ1-1; D might be TRBD1 (6 bases). The CDR3 is made up of 13 amino acids. Per germline, CDR1 SGHVS and CDR2 FQNEAQ. V was clipped by 5 bases and J by 8 bases, with 15 bases between them. The DNA for the CDR3 is TGTGCCAGCAGCACGCACACCGGGACAGAAGCTTTCTTT. It codes for CASSTHTGTEAFF.

V gene TRBV5-1 combines with J gene TRBJ2-5; 8 nucleotides align to TRBD1. V was clipped by 6 bases and J by 4 bases; unmatched bases: 11. The CDR3 has 15 amino acids. The germline CDR1 and CDR2 sequences are SGHRS and YFSETQ. The CDR3 spells CASNEIPGGSETQYF. The DNA of the CDR3 is TGCGCCAGCAACGAAATACCAGGGGGCTCAGAGACCCAGTACTTC.

This rearrangement joins TRBV30 to TRBJ1-5; TRBD1 aligns across 7 bases. CDR1 and CDR2 (germline): GTSNPN, SVGIG (reference sequence). The CDR3 consists of 16 residues. V lost 0 bases and J lost 0; bases outside the gene matches: 5. The CDR3 loop reads CAWSVTGVISNQPQHF. CDR3 in DNA: TGTGCCTGGAGTGTAACAGGGGTTATTAGCAATCAGCCCCAGCATTTT.

This clone was recorded a few times. This chain joins TRBV6-5 and TRBJ2-4; no definite D call. Germline assignment: CDR1 MNHEY and CDR2 SVGAGI. The V and J ends lost 5 bases and 0 bases respectively, with 8 bases between them. The CDR3 consists of 14 residues. The DNA of the CDR3 is TGTGCCAGCAGTCCCGCGGAAGCCAAAAACATTCAGTACTTC. It translates to CASSPAEAKNIQYF.

There are a few counts of this clone. V and J are TRBV30 and TRBJ1-5; 9 bases fit TRBD1. Per the germline V gene, CDR1 is GTSNPN and CDR2 is SVGIG (reference sequence). The CDR3 runs to 14 residues. The ends lost 3 bases at V and 2 bases at J; junction bases unmatched: 2. The CDR3 nucleotides are TGTGCCTGGAGGACAGGGGGGGGCAATCAGCCCCAGCATTTT. Residues: CAWRTGGGNQPQHF.

This clone has more than one count but fewer than ten. The J gene is TRBJ2-3, the V gene TRBV7-3, with D perhaps TRBD2 (6 bases). Germline-derived CDR1 and CDR2 are SGHTA and FQGTGA. The CDR3 extends over 15 amino acids. V shed 6 bases and J shed 4 bases, with 17 bases lying between them. The CDR3: CASREGRLGSDTQYF. CDR3 sequence (DNA): TGTGCCAGCAGGGAGGGACGCCTAGGATCAGATACGCAGTATTTT. The whole variable domain, filled in from reference TRBV7-3 and TRBJ2-3, reads GAGVSQTPSNKVTEKGKYVELRCDPISGHTALYWYRQSLGQGPEFLIYFQGTGAADDSGLPNDRFFAVRPEGSVSTLKIQRTERGDSAVYLCASREGRLGSDTQYFGPGTRLTVL.

V and J are TRBV18 and TRBJ1-2, with D unclear. Germline V lookup: CDR1 KGHSH, CDR2 LQKENI. The CDR3 sequence is 13 residues long. The V gene lost 3 bases and the J gene lost 4 bases, with 9 bases spanning the gap. The CDR3 DNA sequence: TGTGCCAGCTCACCTAAGGCGGGCTATGGCTACACCTTC. Amino acid sequence: CASSPKAGYGYTF. The complete variable domain, with remaining parts taken from reference TRBV18 and TRBJ1-2, reads NAGVMQNPRHLVRRRGQEARLRCSPMKGHSHVYWYRQLPEEGLKFMVYLQKENIIDESGMPKERFSAEFPKEGPSILRIQQVVRGDSAAYFCASSPKAGYGYTFGSGTRLTVV.

This clone has only a few counts. The chain combines TRBV7-8 with TRBJ2-5, with TRBD2 matching 9 bases. V lost 5 bases, J lost 6 bases, and 16 bases stayed unmatched. CDR1 SGHVS and CDR2 FQNEAQ come from the germline V gene. The CDR3 totals 17 residues. CDR3: CASSLGGVSGSLKTQYF. CDR3 nucleotide sequence: TGTGCCAGCAGCCTAGGGGGGGTTAGCGGGAGTTTGAAGACCCAGTACTTC.

V is TRBV7-2 and J is TRBJ2-1; 9 nucleotides agree with TRBD1. The CDR3 contains 15 residues. Losses at the gene ends were 5 bases for V and 4 bases for J; bases not matched to a gene: 6. Germline CDR1 is SGHTA and CDR2 is FQGNSA. CDR3: CASSPGQGQYNEQFF. In DNA, the CDR3 is TGTGCCAGCAGCCCGGGACAGGGACAGTACAATGAGCAGTTCTTC.

This clone was seen a handful of times. The chain recombines TRBV7-2 with TRBJ2-5; 7 nucleotides align to TRBD1. Germline V gene sequence: CDR1 SGHTA, CDR2 FQGNSA. The J segment lost 3 bases and the V segment lost 10 bases, leaving 14 bases of the junction unmatched. This CDR3 has 15 residues. The CDR3 sequence is CATLNRGMLKETQYF. The CDR3 DNA sequence: TGTGCCACTCTGAACAGGGGAATGTTAAAAGAGACCCAGTACTTC. The entire variable domain, with the rest obtained from reference TRBV7-2 and TRBJ2-5, is as follows: GAGVSQSPSNKVTEKGKDVELRCDPISGHTALYWYRQSLGQGLEFLIYFQGNSAPDKSGLPSDRFSAERTGGSVSTLTIQRTQQEDSAVYLCATLNRGMLKETQYFGPGTRLLVL.

The chain joins TRBV10-3 to TRBJ2-7, with D perhaps matching TRBD1 (5 bases). The V end was cut by 0 bases, the J end by 3 bases, with 12 bases between. CDR3 length: 15 residues. Germline CDR1 is ENHRY and CDR2 is SYGVKD. In DNA, the CDR3 is TGTGCCATCAGTGAGTCGATGGGGCCCTACTACGAGCAGTACTTC. It translates to CAISESMGPYYEQYF.

This clone occurred a few times. V usage is TRBV30 and J usage is TRBJ2-1; tentative D call: TRBD2 (5 bases). This CDR3 is built from 13 residues. The germline V gene encodes CDR1 GTSNPN and CDR2 SVGIG (reference sequence). Trimming pared 4 bases from V and 10 bases from J, leaving 17 bases between. For the CDR3, the DNA is TGTGCCTGGACCTTACAGCGAGGGAGCGAGCAGTTCTTC. Its translation: CAWTLQRGSEQFF.

This clone was counted only a few times. J is TRBJ2-2 and V is TRBV6-5; perhaps TRBD1 as D (6 bases). This CDR3 spans 15 amino acids. CDR1 and CDR2 from the germline V gene are MNHEY and SVGAGI. The V gene lost 1 base and the J gene lost 7 bases, with 13 bases spanning the gap. CDR3 in amino acids: CASSYLDSSVGELFF. The CDR3, as DNA: TGTGCCAGCAGTTACTTGGACAGCTCTGTCGGGGAGCTGTTTTTT.

There are a few counts of this clone. This rearrangement joins TRBV7-2 to TRBJ2-5; 8 bases are a match to TRBD1. The CDR3 loop spans 17 amino acids. Germline V gene lookup returns CDR1 SGHTA and CDR2 FQGNSA. The V segment lost 5 bases and the J segment 1 base; nucleotides outside the gene matches: 12. CDR3 sequence reads: CASSTGQGIVSQETQYF. In DNA, the CDR3 is TGTGCCAGCAGCACTGGACAGGGAATAGTTTCCCAAGAGACCCAGTACTTC. Variable domain in full (rest from reference TRBV7-2 and TRBJ2-5): GAGVSQSPSNKVTEKGKDVELRCDPISGHTALYWYRQSLGQGLEFLIYFQGNSAPDKSGLPSDRFSAERTGGSVSTLTIQRTQQEDSAVYLCASSTGQGIVSQETQYFGPGTRLLVL.

This clone was observed a handful of times. The V call is TRBV2, the J call TRBJ2-3; the match to TRBD2 covers 7 bases. The CDR3 is 14 amino acids. J was trimmed by 4 bases and V by 3 bases; bases with no gene match: 4. Germline assignment: CDR1 SNHLY and CDR2 FYNNEI. The chain's CDR3 is CASSEGLPPDTQYF. The CDR3 nucleotides are TGTGCCAGCAGTGAGGGACTACCTCCAGATACGCAGTATTTT. The full variable domain, with the rest looked up from reference TRBV2 and TRBJ2-3, is EPEVTQTPSHQVTQMGQEVILRCVPISNHLYFYWYRQILGQKVEFLVSFYNNEISEKSEIFDDQFSVERPDGSNFTLKIRSTKLEDSAMYFCASSEGLPPDTQYFGPGTRLTVL.

The genes are TRBV5-4 and TRBJ2-5, with 7 bases matching TRBD1. CDR1 and CDR2 from the germline V gene are SGHNT and YYREEE (reference sequence). Losses at the gene ends were 4 bases for V and 5 bases for J; bases not matched to a gene: 11. This CDR3 comprises 15 residues. CDR3 residues: CASSLNGQAWETQYF. CDR3 nucleotides: TGTGCCAGCAGCCTAAACGGACAGGCATGGGAGACCCAGTACTTC.

The chain recombines TRBV28 with TRBJ2-7; 13 bases line up with TRBD2. The CDR3 is made up of 15 amino acids. Per germline, CDR1 MDHEN and CDR2 SYDVKM. The trim removed 5 bases at V and 2 bases at J, leaving 3 bases unmatched. CDR3 sequence (DNA): TGTGCCAGCAGTAAAGGGACTAGCGGGACCTACGAGCAGTACTTC. It translates to CASSKGTSGTYEQYF. Supplemented by reference TRBV28 and TRBJ2-7, the full variable domain reads DVKVTQSSRYLVKRTGEKVFLECVQDMDHENMFWYRQDPGLGLRLIYFSYDVKMKEKGDIPEGYSVSREKKERFSLILESASTNQTSMYLCASSKGTSGTYEQYFGPGTRLTVT.

The chain uses TRBV7-3 and TRBJ2-5; perhaps TRBD2 as D (5 bases). Germline loops: CDR1 SGHTA, CDR2 FQGTGA. Trimming shortened V by 5 bases and J by 2 bases, and 15 bases separated the two germline ends. The CDR3 is 15 amino acids. DNA of the CDR3: TGTGCCAGCAGCCCGACGGGCGGGCGACAAGAGACCCAGTACTTC. It yields the protein CASSPTGGRQETQYF.

This clone has just a few counts. This chain connects TRBV5-1 to TRBJ2-1, with D tentatively TRBD2 (6 bases). CDR3 length: 13 amino acids. V dropped 7 bases and J dropped 6 bases, with 14 bases sitting between them. Germline CDR1 and CDR2: SGHRS and YFSETQ. The CDR3 sequence is CASLPPAGNEQFF. The CDR3 DNA is TGCGCCAGCTTACCACCAGCGGGCAATGAGCAGTTCTTC.

This clone was recorded a few times. The chain combines TRBV4-1 with TRBJ2-5, with D possibly TRBD1 on 6 matching bases. The CDR3 is 15 amino acids. CDR1 MGHRA and CDR2 YSYEKL come from the germline V gene. Trimming took 4 bases from V and 2 from J, leaving 14 bases between them. The CDR3 is CASSRTGTSQETQYF. DNA for the CDR3: TGCGCCAGCAGCCGAACGGGGACAAGTCAAGAGACCCAGTACTTC.

This clone occurred a few times. This rearrangement joins TRBV6-6 to TRBJ1-1; 9 bases match TRBD1. Losses at the gene ends were 4 bases for V and 5 bases for J; bases not matched to a gene: 11. The V gene's germline CDR1 is MNHNY and CDR2 SVGAGI (reference sequence). The CDR3 has 16 residues. CDR3 DNA: TGTGCCAGCAGTTCCGGGACAGGGCCCGTGGTTACTGAAGCTTTCTTT. Encoded protein: CASSSGTGPVVTEAFF.

This chain uses TRBV9 with TRBJ2-4; weak D call: TRBD1 (6 bases). CDR1 SGDLS and CDR2 YYNGEE come from the germline V gene. This CDR3 comprises 14 residues. Between the trimmed V and J ends, which lost 4 bases and 4 bases, there was a span of 12 bases. The CDR3 here is CASSPQGGKNIQYF. The CDR3 DNA reads TGTGCCAGCAGCCCCCAAGGGGGAAAAAACATTCAGTACTTC.

This rearrangement joins TRBV7-2 to TRBJ2-3; 9 bases map to TRBD1. V trimming: 4 bases; J trimming: 6 bases; junction bases outside the gene matches: 14. From germline, CDR1 is SGHTA and CDR2 FQGNSA. The CDR3 has 17 amino acids. Here the CDR3 DNA reads TGTGCCAGCAGCTCACCTCAACACAAGACAGGGGGGGATACGCAGTATTTT. This codes for CASSSPQHKTGGDTQYF.

J is TRBJ1-1 and V is TRBV6-5; D possibly corresponds to TRBD1 (5 bases). Germline lookup yields CDR1 MNHEY and CDR2 SVGAGI. This CDR3 has 15 amino acids. The germline V and J ends were trimmed by 1 base and 5 bases, with 14 bases remaining between them. CDR3 region: CASSYWGQPTTEAFF. The CDR3, as DNA: TGTGCCAGCAGTTACTGGGGCCAACCAACGACTGAAGCTTTCTTT.

This chain links TRBV6-6 with TRBJ1-2; TRBD1 matches at 7 bases. V shed 10 bases, J shed 4 bases, and the junction held 6 bases outside the gene matches. This CDR3 comprises 12 residues. CDR1 is MNHNY, CDR2 SVGAGI, per germline (reference sequence). The CDR3 spells CATLGGSYGYTF. As DNA, the CDR3 is TGTGCCACCCTAGGGGGCAGCTATGGCTACACCTTC.

This clone was picked up a small number of times. The rearrangement links TRBV7-9 to TRBJ2-2; D might be TRBD2 (5 bases). The V end lost 5 bases, the J end lost 6 bases, and 16 bases lay between the germline ends. The CDR3 sequence is 15 residues long. CDR1 SEHNR and CDR2 FQNEAQ come from the germline V gene (reference sequence). CDR3 protein: CASSPRGFEAGELFF. CDR3 DNA sequence: TGTGCCAGCAGCCCACGGGGATTCGAGGCCGGGGAGCTGTTTTTT.

This clone was counted a few times. This chain uses TRBV4-1 with TRBJ1-2, with D unresolved. Deletions cut 0 bases from V and 5 bases from J, with 4 bases between. The germline gives CDR1 MGHRA, CDR2 YSYEKL. CDR3 length: 12 amino acids. CDR3 sequence reads: CASSQDQYGYTF. Written as DNA, the CDR3 is TGCGCCAGCAGCCAAGATCAGTATGGCTACACCTTC.